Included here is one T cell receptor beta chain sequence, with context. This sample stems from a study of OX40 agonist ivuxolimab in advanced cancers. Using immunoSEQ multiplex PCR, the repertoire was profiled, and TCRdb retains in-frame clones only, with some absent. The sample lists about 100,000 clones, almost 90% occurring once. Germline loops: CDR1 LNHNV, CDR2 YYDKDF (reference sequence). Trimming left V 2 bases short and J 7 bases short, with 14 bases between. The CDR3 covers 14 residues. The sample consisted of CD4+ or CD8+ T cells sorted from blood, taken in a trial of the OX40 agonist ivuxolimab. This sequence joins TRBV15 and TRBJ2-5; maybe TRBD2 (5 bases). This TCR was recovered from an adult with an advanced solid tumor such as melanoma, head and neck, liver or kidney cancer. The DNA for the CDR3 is TGTGCCACCAGCAGAAGCGGATCAGAGGTGACCCAGTACTTC. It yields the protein CATSRSGSEVTQYF.